The rows below give T cell receptor beta chains drawn from one sample of a study of T cells after yellow fever vaccination. From the 5' RACE reads, TCRdb called clonotypes with MiXCR, one entry per CDR3 protein. The sample consists of tens of thousands of distinct CDR3 sequences, approximately 6.5% of them appearing once. The material was CD8+ T cells sorted from PBMCs, obtained less than 6 days after the first yellow fever vaccination. The origin of the receptors is a man aged 18 to 30 who received the YFV17D yellow fever vaccine. Both conserved end residues are part of each CDR3.

v_call cdr3_aa
TRBV5-1 CASSPGQANTEAFF
TRBV3-1 CASSQGGGSSYEQYF
TRBV4-1 CASSQEGARGTIYF
TRBV7-6 CASSLEQGVRYEQYF
TRBV5-5 CASSREWGQDAYEQYF
TRBV19 CASSILRTGGSPLHF
TRBV11-2 CASSWATSYEQYF
TRBV29-1 CSGTVNTEAFF
TRBV4-1 CASSQARSGYTF
TRBV14 CASSPNVATSRSTDTQYF
TRBV7-9 CASSLPAGVTDTQYF
TRBV4-3 CASSQDYFGRFEAFF
TRBV29-1 CSVEPGLASYNEQFF
TRBV15 CATSLWRENTEAFF
TRBV7-8 CASSLAAGNSNQPQHF
TRBV25-1 CAMGPGPNALVSYEQYF
TRBV4-2 CASSQDMGKTAAGRTEAFF
TRBV4-1 CASRLGGGLSGANVLTF
TRBV6-5 CASSYLAPEREKLFF
TRBV27 CASTGLRVWELFF
TRBV5-5 CASSFSETGDEKLFF
TRBV3-1 CASSPGPDQETQYF
TRBV7-9 CASSARGGPLHF
TRBV20-1 CSARDLGDSNQPQHF
TRBV6-5 CASSYGTGGGLAGANVLTF
TRBV25-1 CASSEYGGGGEQYF
TRBV7-3 CASSLNPTGELFF
TRBV12-3/TRBV12-4 CASSPLGQGDQPQHF
TRBV7-9 CASSQSSGQKADTQYF
TRBV27 CASSFGGGAVDTQYF
TRBV20-1 CSANPLAGEETQYF
TRBV6-2/TRBV6-3 CASSYGGPYNEQFF
TRBV4-3 CASSRALIAHEQFF
TRBV19 CASSRDTSPYNEQFF
TRBV20-1 CSARGGVGGTDTQYF
TRBV20-1 CSAESTGGNEKLFF
TRBV5-1 CASSLGHEAKNIQYF